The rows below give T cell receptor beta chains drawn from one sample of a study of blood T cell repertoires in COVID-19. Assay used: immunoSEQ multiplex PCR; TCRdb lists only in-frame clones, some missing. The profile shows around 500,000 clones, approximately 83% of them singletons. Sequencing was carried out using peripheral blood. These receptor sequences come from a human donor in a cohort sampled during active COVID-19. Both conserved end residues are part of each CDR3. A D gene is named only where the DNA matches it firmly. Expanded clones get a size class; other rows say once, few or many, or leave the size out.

CDR3 protein: CAISESGDFSYEQYF; CDR3 DNA: TGTGCCATCAGTGAGTCGGGGGACTTCTCCTACGAGCAGTACTTC; clone size: -; V gene: TRBV10-3; D gene: -; J gene: TRBJ2-7
CDR3 protein: CASSQEGDSTDTQYF; CDR3 DNA: TGTGCCAGCAGCCAAGAAGGGGACTCAACAGATACGCAGTATTTT; clone size: -; V gene: TRBV4-2; D gene: -; J gene: TRBJ2-3
CDR3 protein: CASSFFRGTEAFF; CDR3 DNA: TGTGCCAGCAGTTTTTTTAGGGGCACTGAAGCTTTCTTT; clone size: -; V gene: TRBV6-2/TRBV6-3; D gene: -; J gene: TRBJ1-1
CDR3 protein: CASSTGAGNTIYF; CDR3 DNA: TGCGCCAGCAGCACGGGGGCTGGAAACACCATATATTTT; clone size: -; V gene: TRBV5-1; D gene: -; J gene: TRBJ1-3
CDR3 protein: CASSQAQGEGYTF; CDR3 DNA: TGTGCCAGCAGCCAAGCACAGGGGGAAGGCTACACCTTC; clone size: once; V gene: TRBV14; D gene: TRBD1; J gene: TRBJ1-2
CDR3 protein: CATSDSQQGYNEQFF; CDR3 DNA: TGTGCCACCAGTGATTCCCAACAGGGCTACAATGAGCAGTTCTTC; clone size: -; V gene: TRBV24-1; D gene: -; J gene: TRBJ2-1
CDR3 protein: CASSQRSVSGNTIYF; CDR3 DNA: TGTGCCAGCAGCCAGCGATCGGTCTCTGGAAACACCATATATTTT; clone size: -; V gene: TRBV14; D gene: -; J gene: TRBJ1-3
CDR3 protein: CASSQDLPPGGDEKLFF; CDR3 DNA: TGTGCCAGCAGCCAAGATCTCCCGCCAGGGGGCGATGAAAAACTGTTTTTT; clone size: few; V gene: TRBV4-2; D gene: TRBD1; J gene: TRBJ1-4
CDR3 protein: CASSPQGTGELFF; CDR3 DNA: TGTGCCAGCAGTCCCCAGGGGACCGGGGAGCTGTTTTTT; clone size: -; V gene: TRBV6-5; D gene: -; J gene: TRBJ2-2
CDR3 protein: CASSDYRGGSGYGYTF; CDR3 DNA: TGTGCCAGCAGTGACTACAGGGGAGGATCGGGCTATGGCTACACCTTC; clone size: -; V gene: TRBV6-4; D gene: TRBD1; J gene: TRBJ1-2
CDR3 protein: CATSRTGGRSFSTDTQYF; CDR3 DNA: TGTGCCACCAGCAGAACAGGGGGCAGATCCTTTTCCACAGATACGCAGTATTTT; clone size: once; V gene: TRBV15; D gene: TRBD1; J gene: TRBJ2-3
CDR3 protein: CAWSRGGAYEQYF; CDR3 DNA: TGTGCCTGGAGTAGGGGGGGAGCCTACGAGCAGTACTTC; clone size: -; V gene: TRBV30; D gene: -; J gene: TRBJ2-7
CDR3 protein: CASSTPGQGTEAFF; CDR3 DNA: TGTGCCAGCAGCACTCCGGGACAGGGGACTGAAGCTTTCTTT; clone size: -; V gene: TRBV5-5; D gene: TRBD1; J gene: TRBJ1-1
CDR3 protein: CASSQGWGQSAEAFF; CDR3 DNA: TGTGCCAGCAGTCAGGGTTGGGGGCAAAGCGCTGAAGCTTTCTTT; clone size: -; V gene: TRBV9; D gene: -; J gene: TRBJ1-1
CDR3 protein: CSVRKWWGTANYGYTF; CDR3 DNA: TGCAGCGTTAGGAAGTGGTGGGGGACAGCTAACTATGGCTACACCTTC; clone size: -; V gene: TRBV29-1; D gene: TRBD1; J gene: TRBJ1-2
CDR3 protein: CASSPTGGAYGYTF; CDR3 DNA: TGTGCCAGCAGTCCTACAGGGGGCGCATATGGCTACACCTTC; clone size: few; V gene: TRBV27; D gene: TRBD1; J gene: TRBJ1-2
CDR3 protein: CASSLLGGQGNSFF; CDR3 DNA: TGTGCCAGCAGCTTATTAGGGGGACAGGGTAATTCTTTCTTT; clone size: -; V gene: TRBV7-9; D gene: TRBD1; J gene: TRBJ1-1
CDR3 protein: CSAGGRAKNEQFF; CDR3 DNA: TGCAGCGCCGGCGGGAGGGCCAAGAATGAGCAGTTCTTC; clone size: -; V gene: TRBV29-1; D gene: TRBD2; J gene: TRBJ2-1
CDR3 protein: CASSQDGNRGYTF; CDR3 DNA: TGTGCCAGCAGCCAAGATGGGAACAGGGGCTACACCTTC; clone size: -; V gene: TRBV3-1/TRBV3-2; D gene: -; J gene: TRBJ1-2
CDR3 protein: CASSIRLAGGYNEQFF; CDR3 DNA: TGTGCCAGTAGTATCCGACTGGCGGGAGGTTACAATGAGCAGTTCTTC; clone size: -; V gene: TRBV19; D gene: TRBD2; J gene: TRBJ2-1
CDR3 protein: CASSLGLAGSYTGELFF; CDR3 DNA: TGTGCCAGCAGCTTGGGACTAGCGGGGTCATACACCGGGGAGCTGTTTTTT; clone size: -; V gene: TRBV5-6; D gene: TRBD2; J gene: TRBJ2-2
CDR3 protein: CASSRLPQETQYF; CDR3 DNA: TGCGCCAGCAGCCGACTACCTCAAGAGACCCAGTACTTC; clone size: once; V gene: TRBV5-1; D gene: -; J gene: TRBJ2-5
CDR3 protein: CASSRGVGTEAFF; CDR3 DNA: TGTGCCAGCAGCCGGGGGGTTGGGACTGAAGCTTTCTTT; clone size: -; V gene: TRBV3-1/TRBV3-2; D gene: -; J gene: TRBJ1-1
CDR3 protein: CASSNGQGPMNTEAFF; CDR3 DNA: TGTGCCAGCAGCAACGGACAGGGGCCAATGAACACTGAAGCTTTCTTT; clone size: once; V gene: TRBV5-6; D gene: TRBD1; J gene: TRBJ1-1
CDR3 protein: CASSLAFPSGPYNEQFF; CDR3 DNA: TGCGCCAGCAGCTTGGCCTTTCCTAGCGGACCCTACAATGAGCAGTTCTTC; clone size: -; V gene: TRBV5-1; D gene: TRBD2; J gene: TRBJ2-1
CDR3 protein: CASEEGADSPLHF; CDR3 DNA: TGTGCCAGCGAAGAGGGAGCGGATTCACCCCTCCACTTT; clone size: -; V gene: TRBV7-8; D gene: -; J gene: TRBJ1-6
CDR3 protein: CATTNRKAPDTQYF; CDR3 DNA: TGTGCCACTACGAACAGAAAGGCCCCCGATACGCAGTATTTT; clone size: -; V gene: TRBV11-2; D gene: -; J gene: TRBJ2-3
CDR3 protein: CAWSAAYGTEAFF; CDR3 DNA: TGTGCCTGGAGTGCCGCCTATGGCACTGAAGCTTTCTTT; clone size: once; V gene: TRBV30; D gene: -; J gene: TRBJ1-1
CDR3 protein: CASQTSLDEQFF; CDR3 DNA: TGTGCCAGCCAGACTAGTCTCGATGAGCAGTTCTTC; clone size: -; V gene: TRBV6-5; D gene: -; J gene: TRBJ2-1
CDR3 protein: CASSLVPVGNTIYF; CDR3 DNA: TGTGCCAGCAGCTTAGTTCCAGTAGGAAACACCATATATTTT; clone size: -; V gene: TRBV7-9; D gene: -; J gene: TRBJ1-3
CDR3 protein: CASSRTAANTIYF; CDR3 DNA: TGTGCCAGCTCACGGACAGCGGCAAACACCATATATTTT; clone size: -; V gene: TRBV18; D gene: -; J gene: TRBJ1-3
CDR3 protein: CASSQDRGRGDTQYF; CDR3 DNA: TGTGCCAGCAGCCAGGACAGGGGGCGCGGTGATACGCAGTATTTT; clone size: -; V gene: TRBV27; D gene: TRBD1; J gene: TRBJ2-3
CDR3 protein: CASSLLRGGRAQNEQFF; CDR3 DNA: TGTGCCAGCAGCTTGTTGCGCGGCGGGAGGGCACAGAATGAGCAGTTCTTC; clone size: once; V gene: TRBV5-8; D gene: TRBD2; J gene: TRBJ2-1
CDR3 protein: CASSPMRAPSTDTQYF; CDR3 DNA: TGTGCCAGCAGCCCCATGCGGGCCCCTAGCACAGATACGCAGTATTTT; clone size: -; V gene: TRBV28; D gene: -; J gene: TRBJ2-3
CDR3 protein: CASSPYTGSVTEAFF; CDR3 DNA: TGTGCCAGCAGCCCGTATACAGGGTCGGTCACTGAAGCTTTCTTT; clone size: -; V gene: TRBV3-1/TRBV3-2; D gene: -; J gene: TRBJ1-1
CDR3 protein: CASSRTTIDVGTDTQYF; CDR3 DNA: TGTGCCAGCAGTCGAACGACTATCGACGTCGGCACAGATACGCAGTATTTT; clone size: -; V gene: TRBV28; D gene: -; J gene: TRBJ2-3
CDR3 protein: CASKRDRDTDTQYF; CDR3 DNA: TGTGCCAGCAAGCGGGACAGGGACACAGATACGCAGTATTTT; clone size: -; V gene: TRBV27; D gene: TRBD1; J gene: TRBJ2-3